This TCR beta chain was sequenced in a study of T cell repertoires in cytomegalovirus infection. About the research overall: CMV infection together with matching HLA type was indicated by public TCR beta signatures.

TCRdb reprocessed the reads via MiXCR and lists one record per CDR3 protein. The table lists roughly 800,000 distinct CDR3 sequences, roughly 29% of them singletons. Points on this clonotype: Its antigen is not known.

Findings of the study overall: Clonotype analysis showed dominance of the ex vivo response by HLA-C-restricted CMV-specific TCR beta clonotypes. Of the TCR beta families, the public ones yielded a cumulative frequency that identified carriers of CMV plus the relevant HLA.

CDR1 is MNHEY and CDR2 is SVGAGI in the germline V gene. There are 17 residues in the CDR3. J lost 3 bases, V lost 2 bases, and 9 bases had no gene match. This receptor was obtained from a human donor in good health (CMV status not recorded). Some clones in this sample may be carry-over from other donors' samples. This chain connects TRBV6-5 to TRBJ2-2, with 7 bases matching TRBD1. This specimen consisted of cultured CD8+ T cells from PBMCs, obtained from culture after CMV antigen stimulation. The CDR3 loop reads CASSYPRQGADTGELFF. The CDR3 region has the DNA TGTGCCAGCAGTTACCCCCGACAGGGAGCGGACACCGGGGAGCTGTTTTTT.